These 26 T cell receptor beta chains were sequenced from one sample in a study of T cells in Graves' hyperthyroidism and ophthalmopathy. The CDR3 regions of TCR beta were amplified from RNA transcripts. In the first-round RT-PCR of the TCR CDR3, the HTBI primer set was used. A single record per CDR3 protein comes from TCRdb applying MiXCR to the multiplex PCR reads. The data show 380,000 or so distinct CDR3 sequences, approximately 19% seen once. The specimen was blood. These receptors all stem from a woman under 30 with Graves' hyperthyroidism.

This clonotype was seen many times. The chain carries TRBV12-3 or TRBV12-4 and TRBJ2-2, with a tentative D call TRBD2 (5 bases). CDR3 length: 15 amino acids. V shed 7 bases and J shed 4 bases, with 16 bases lying between them. The CDR3 loop is CASTPRVGSTGELFF. In DNA form, the CDR3 reads TGTGCCAGCACCCCACGGGTGGGGAGCACCGGGGAGCTGTTTTTT.

The chain has TRBV27 and TRBJ1-1, with D maybe TRBD1 (5 bases). Germline V lookup: CDR1 MNHEY, CDR2 SMNVEV (reference sequence). Trimming pared 5 bases from V and 7 bases from J, leaving 20 bases between. The CDR3 length is 15 residues. This chain's CDR3 is CASSPGLGTTYEAFF. The CDR3 nucleotides are TGTGCCAGCAGTCCCGGCCTTGGGACGACCTATGAAGCTTTCTTT.

This clonotype has only a few counts. The rearrangement uses TRBV12-3 or TRBV12-4 and TRBJ1-5; no definite D call. The V gene lost 0 bases and the J gene lost 5 bases, with 8 bases spanning the gap. This CDR3 is 14 amino acids long. The CDR3 sequence: CASSLAVRDQPQHF. The CDR3 DNA reads as TGTGCCAGCAGTTTAGCCGTACGAGATCAGCCCCAGCATTTT.

This clonotype was observed at least ten times. This chain uses TRBV2 with TRBJ2-7, with a tentative D call TRBD2 (6 bases). CDR1 is SNHLY and CDR2 is FYNNEI in the germline V gene. This CDR3 region has 12 residues. Between the trimmed V and J ends, which lost 7 bases and 6 bases, there was a span of 13 bases. CDR3 region: CASTWGESEQYF. The CDR3 DNA follows: TGTGCCAGCACTTGGGGGGAAAGCGAGCAGTACTTC.

Ten or more counts support this clonotype. This chain links TRBV5-1 with TRBJ2-7; TRBD1 matches at 7 bases. V was clipped by 4 bases and J by 0 bases; unmatched bases: 4. CDR1 SGHRS and CDR2 YFSETQ come from the germline V gene. CDR3 length equals 14 residues. The CDR3 here is CASSTDRSSYEQYF. The CDR3 nucleotides read TGCGCCAGCAGCACGGACAGGAGCTCCTACGAGCAGTACTTC.

This clonotype was counted at least ten times. The J gene is TRBJ2-2, the V gene TRBV29-1; D is uncertain. The germline V and J ends were trimmed by 3 bases and 5 bases, with 7 bases remaining between them. The germline gives CDR1 SQVTM, CDR2 ANQGSEA. There are 12 residues in the CDR3. The CDR3 nucleotides read TGCAGCGTTGAGTGGAGAACCGGGGAGCTGTTTTTT. Translated: CSVEWRTGELFF.

This clonotype was found once. Germline is not matched at one junction end, which may reflect a read error. This chain uses TRBV6-1 with TRBJ2-5, with 8 bases aligning to TRBD2. This CDR3 has 18 residues. CDR1 is MNHNS, CDR2 SASEGT, per germline. The CDR3, as DNA: TGTGCCAGCAGCGCGTTAGCGGGGCACGTCCCCAGCCAAGAGGCCCAGTACTTC. Translating gives CASSALAGHVPSQEAQYF.

This CDR3 reads CASSSGLGFGYTF. The CDR3 DNA reads TGTGCCAGCAGTTCCGGTCTAGGGTTTGGCTACACCTTC. This chain joins TRBV12-3 or TRBV12-4 and TRBJ1-2; D gene ambiguous. The V end was cut by 4 bases, the J end by 7 bases, with 13 bases between. The CDR3 has 13 residues.

This clonotype was seen repeatedly, ten times or more. The chain employs TRBV15 and TRBJ1-3; D gene ambiguous. Germline V gives CDR1 LNHNV, CDR2 YYDKDF (reference sequence). V gave up 3 bases and J gave up 0 bases, with 3 bases separating them. This CDR3 region has 13 residues. The CDR3 region has the DNA TGTGCCACCAGCAGCGGCTCTGGAAACACCATATATTTT. This gives the protein CATSSGSGNTIYF.

This clonotype has ten or more counts. The chain combines TRBV12-5 with TRBJ1-2; D unclear. V dropped 5 bases and J dropped 8 bases, with 9 bases sitting between them. Per the germline V gene, CDR1 is LGHNT and CDR2 is FRNRAP. This CDR3 has 11 residues. The chain's CDR3 is CASGGRGGYTF. As DNA, the CDR3 is TGTGCTAGTGGTGGGCGAGGGGGCTACACCTTC.

This clonotype was observed many times. The rearrangement joins TRBV6-1 to TRBJ2-2; D uncertain. Germline values: CDR1 MNHNS, CDR2 SASEGT. This CDR3 region has 14 residues. With 1 base removed from V and 3 bases from J, the gap between germline ends came to 6 bases. DNA for the CDR3: TGTGCCAGCAGTGAAGTCGGCGACACCGGGGAGCTGTTTTTT. Translation gives CASSEVGDTGELFF.

The gene calls are TRBV20-1 and TRBJ2-7; TRBD1 might be the D (5 bases). Germline V lookup: CDR1 DFQATT, CDR2 SNEGSKA (reference sequence). There are 14 residues in the CDR3. V gave up 2 bases and J gave up 0 bases, with 11 bases separating them. The CDR3 nucleotides read TGCAGTGCTAGATCGCGCAGGGCCTCCTACGAGCAGTACTTC. Amino acids: CSARSRRASYEQYF.

This clonotype has ten or more counts. This chain links TRBV9 with TRBJ2-7; maybe TRBD2 (6 bases). The V gene's germline CDR1 is SGDLS and CDR2 YYNGEE. The CDR3 length is 15 residues. The V end was cut by 0 bases, the J end by 3 bases, with 13 bases between. CDR3 protein: CASSVAGSGGYEQYF. The CDR3 coding sequence is TGTGCCAGCAGCGTAGCTGGATCCGGGGGCTACGAGCAGTACTTC.

There are many counts of this clonotype. This chain connects TRBV12-3 or TRBV12-4 to TRBJ2-2; 7 bases are shared with TRBD1. The CDR3 is made up of 21 amino acids. V gave up 0 bases and J gave up 2 bases; unmatched junction bases: 18. CDR3 protein: CASSLARERIDRVANTGELFF. As DNA, the CDR3 is TGTGCCAGCAGTTTAGCTCGAGAGCGAATAGACAGGGTTGCAAACACCGGGGAGCTGTTTTTT.

In this sample, this clonotype turned up many times. This chain connects TRBV12-3 or TRBV12-4 to TRBJ1-5; 8 nucleotides match TRBD1. Trimming took 6 bases from V and 2 from J; bases not matched to a gene: 9. The CDR3 has 16 residues. The CDR3, as DNA: TGTGCCAGCAGCCTGCGCTTGGGACAGGGCAATCAGCCCCAGCATTTT. Its translation: CASSLRLGQGNQPQHF.

This clonotype was detected ten times or more. This may arise from a read error, as a much more abundant clone is one base away. The chain combines TRBV6-1 with TRBJ1-2; D unresolved. Per germline, CDR1 MNHNS and CDR2 SASEGT. This CDR3 has 12 residues. The CDR3 region has the DNA TGTGCCGGCAGCCCAGACGGCTATGGCTACACCTTC. The encoded protein is CAGSPDGYGYTF.

This clonotype has ten or more counts. J is TRBJ2-5 and V is TRBV28, with 8 bases that match TRBD2. The junction had 21 bases not matched to a gene; V was cut back by 5 bases and J by 4 bases. The CDR3 loop spans 19 amino acids. Germline values: CDR1 MDHEN, CDR2 SYDVKM. CDR3 DNA sequence: TGTGCCAGCAGTCCCGACGGGAGGCTCGGGAGGGGTTTCCGAGAGACCCAGTACTTC. Its protein product is CASSPDGRLGRGFRETQYF.

This clonotype occurred many times. A much larger clone differs from this one at a single base, so this may be a read error. The gene calls are TRBV12-3 or TRBV12-4 and TRBJ1-2; possible D gene TRBD1, 5 bases. The CDR3 covers 15 residues. CDR3 bases: TGTGCCAGCAGCTCCATGGGGGTTGATGGCTATAGCTACACCTTC. Translating gives CASSSMGVDGYSYTF.

The chain has TRBV5-1 and TRBJ1-1; D not certain. Germline V lookup: CDR1 SGHRS, CDR2 YFSETQ. Trimming pared 4 bases from V and 4 bases from J, leaving 14 bases between. The CDR3 has 14 residues. DNA for the CDR3: TGCGCCAGCAGCCAAGCTTCCGGGGTCACTGAAGCTTTCTTT. Protein product: CASSQASGVTEAFF.

Many counts were recorded for this clonotype. The genes are TRBV3-1 and TRBJ1-2; D perhaps matches TRBD1 (6 bases). This CDR3 contains 14 residues. V lost 4 bases and J lost 8, with 17 bases in between. In germline, CDR1 is LGHDT, CDR2 YNNKEL (reference sequence). The chain's CDR3 is CASSRGGGAGGYTF. The CDR3 coding sequence is TGTGCCAGCAGCCGGGGAGGGGGAGCTGGAGGCTACACCTTC.

The genes are TRBV3-1 and TRBJ2-7; 8 positions match TRBD2. The V gene end was trimmed by 3 bases and the J gene end by 3 bases; junction bases not matched to a gene: 10. CDR3 length: 16 residues. CDR1 and CDR2 (germline): LGHDT, YNNKEL (reference sequence). CDR3 sequence (DNA): TGTGCCAGCAGCCATTCGACTGGGCGGGGGGTCTACGAGCAGTACTTC. This translates into CASSHSTGRGVYEQYF.

This clonotype was recorded many times. The gene calls are TRBV12-3 or TRBV12-4 and TRBJ2-7, with TRBD1 identical over 7 bases. J was trimmed by 0 bases and V by 6 bases; bases with no gene match: 8. The CDR3 consists of 15 residues. The CDR3 spells CASRGGQSSSYEQYF. CDR3 nucleotide sequence: TGTGCCAGCAGAGGGGGACAGTCGAGCTCCTACGAGCAGTACTTC.

The sample holds many counts of this clonotype. The chain recombines TRBV29-1 with TRBJ1-1; TRBD1 agrees at 11 bases. Germline CDR1 SQVTM, CDR2 ANQGSEA. The ends lost 3 bases at V and 5 bases at J; junction bases unmatched: 8. This CDR3 region has 15 residues. CDR3 loop: CSVDGQGARSTEAFF. CDR3 sequence (DNA): TGCAGCGTTGACGGACAGGGGGCGCGGAGTACTGAAGCTTTCTTT.

This clonotype was counted at least ten times. J is TRBJ1-6 and V is TRBV6-2 or TRBV6-3, with D maybe TRBD1 (6 bases). The CDR3 loop spans 13 amino acids. V lost 10 bases, J lost 9 bases, and 16 bases lay in between. Germline CDR1 and CDR2: MNHEY and SVGEGT. CDR3 sequence reads: CATQGAGSSPLHF. The CDR3 region has the DNA TGTGCCACACAGGGTGCAGGGTCTTCACCCCTCCACTTT.

As regards this clonotype: The conserved phenylalanine or tryptophan is not found at the CDR3 terminus, so this likely reflects a read error. The chain uses TRBV30 and TRBJ1-2, with D uncertain. CDR1 GTSNPN and CDR2 SVGIG come from the germline V gene (reference sequence). CDR3 length equals 13 residues. V was shortened by 1 base and J by 7 bases, with 13 bases between the two germline ends. CDR3 in amino acids: CAWSEDGTLGYTD. CDR3 in DNA: TGTGCCTGGAGTGAGGACGGTACCCTTGGCTACACCGAC.

This clonotype occurred many times. The chain recombines TRBV20-1 with TRBJ2-7, with 7 bases identical to TRBD2. There are 17 residues in the CDR3. CDR1 and CDR2 from the germline V gene are DFQATT and SNEGSKA (reference sequence). V dropped 0 bases and J dropped 0; count of bases not matched to a gene: 11. The CDR3, as DNA: TGCAGTGCTAGAGAGGTAACCGGGACTAAGAGCTCCTACGAGCAGTACTTC. Its protein is CSAREVTGTKSSYEQYF.